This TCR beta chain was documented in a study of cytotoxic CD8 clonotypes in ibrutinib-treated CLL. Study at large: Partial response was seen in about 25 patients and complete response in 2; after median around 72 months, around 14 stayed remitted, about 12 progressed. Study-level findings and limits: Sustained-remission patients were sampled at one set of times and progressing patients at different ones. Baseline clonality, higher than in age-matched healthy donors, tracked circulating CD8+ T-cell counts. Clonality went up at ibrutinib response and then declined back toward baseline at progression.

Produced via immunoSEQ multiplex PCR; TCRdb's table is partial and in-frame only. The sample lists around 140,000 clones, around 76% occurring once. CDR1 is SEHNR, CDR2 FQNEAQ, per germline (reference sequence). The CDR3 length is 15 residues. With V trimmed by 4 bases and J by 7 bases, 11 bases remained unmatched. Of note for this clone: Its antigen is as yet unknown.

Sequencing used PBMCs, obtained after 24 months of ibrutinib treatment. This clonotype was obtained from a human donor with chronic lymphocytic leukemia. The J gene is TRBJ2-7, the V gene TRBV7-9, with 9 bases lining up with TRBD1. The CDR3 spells CASSSRGTGTGEQYF. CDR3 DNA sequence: TGTGCCAGCAGCTCTCGTGGGACAGGGACGGGGGAGCAGTACTTC.